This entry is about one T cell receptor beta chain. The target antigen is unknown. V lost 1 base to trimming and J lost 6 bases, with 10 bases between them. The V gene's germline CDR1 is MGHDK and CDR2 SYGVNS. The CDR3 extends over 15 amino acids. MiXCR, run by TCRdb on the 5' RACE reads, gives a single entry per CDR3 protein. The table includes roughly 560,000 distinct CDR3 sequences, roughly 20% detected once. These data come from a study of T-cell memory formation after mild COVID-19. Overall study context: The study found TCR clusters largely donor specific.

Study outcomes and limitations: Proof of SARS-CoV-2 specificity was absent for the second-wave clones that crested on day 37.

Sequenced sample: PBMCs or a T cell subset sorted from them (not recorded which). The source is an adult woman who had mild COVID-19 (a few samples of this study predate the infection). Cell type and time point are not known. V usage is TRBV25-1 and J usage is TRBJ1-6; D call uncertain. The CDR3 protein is CASSELAPANSPLHF. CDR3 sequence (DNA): TGTGCCAGCAGTGAATTAGCCCCAGCTAATTCACCCCTCCACTTT.